This paragraph covers one TCR beta chain sequence. Its specificity is not known. A single base separates this from a much larger clone, so it may be a read error. The missing conserved phenylalanine or tryptophan at the end of this CDR3 makes a read error likely. In building TCR beta libraries, iRepertoire HTBI primers were used together with Arm-PCR of CDR3 regions. TCRdb reprocessed the multiplex PCR reads with MiXCR, giving one entry per CDR3 protein. The sample lists about 460,000 distinct CDR3 sequences, 20% to 25% occurring once. The data derive from a study of regulatory T cells in long-lasting Graves disease. Overall study findings and caveats: Newly diagnosed disease favored TRBV20-1 and TRBJ2-1 over persistent disease.

The time point here: persistent/refractory GD, antithyroid drugs over 5 years with positive TRAb. PBMC RNA served as the TCR library source. Criteria from the American Thyroid Association guidelines were applied to diagnose Graves' disease. The V end was cut by 5 bases, the J end by 3 bases, with 5 bases between. There are 11 residues in the CDR3. CDR1 and CDR2 from the germline V gene are SNHLY and FYNNEI. The sample was peripheral blood mononuclear cells (PBMCs), taken when the disease was refractory, from a patient treated with antithyroid drugs. The receptor comes from a female donor with Graves disease. This chain links TRBV2 with TRBJ2-7; D gene ambiguous. The CDR3 spells CASSRLYEQYL. DNA for the CDR3: TGTGCCAGCAGTCGACTCTACGAGCAGTACCTC.